This entry lists 28 T cell receptor beta chains sequenced from one sample in a study of T cell responses to AZD1222 COVID-19 vaccine. The data were produced by immunoSEQ multiplex PCR, yet TCRdb's version contains in-frame clones alone and is incomplete. Among 150,000 to 250,000 clones, approximately 93% were seen once, and the ten largest hold approximately 1%. The sequencing here drew on peripheral blood, taken 28 days after the second AZD1222 dose. These TCRs come from an adult who received the AZD1222 COVID-19 vaccine.

The genes are TRBV6-5 and TRBJ2-3; TRBD1 agrees at 8 bases. CDR1 is MNHEY and CDR2 is SVGAGI in the germline V gene. This CDR3 contains 15 residues. The V segment lost 4 bases and the J segment 14 bases; nucleotides outside the gene matches: 17. Here the CDR3 DNA reads TGTGCCAGCAGTTTTGGACAGGGCTTGCCCACCCCCCTGTATTTT. It translates to CASSFGQGLPTPLYF.

The chain joins TRBV12-3 or TRBV12-4 to TRBJ1-5; no reliable D call. CDR3 size: 13 residues. The germline V and J ends were trimmed by 7 bases and 6 bases, with 13 bases remaining between them. The CDR3 region is CASTRDSPQPQHF. In DNA, the CDR3 is TGTGCCAGCACCCGGGATTCCCCTCAGCCCCAGCATTTT.

This chain links TRBV6-5 with TRBJ1-6, with TRBD1 identical over 7 bases. The CDR3 runs to 13 residues. Germline CDR1 MNHEY, CDR2 SVGAGI. The ends lost 11 bases at V and 13 bases at J; junction bases unmatched: 14. The CDR3 loop reads CAGTRGGIYPLHF. CDR3 in DNA: TGTGCCGGTACCAGGGGGGGGATCTACCCCCTCCACTTT.

The rearrangement uses TRBV7-6 and TRBJ2-3; TRBD2 might be the D (6 bases). Germline V gives CDR1 SGHVS, CDR2 FNYEAQ. This CDR3 contains 14 residues. The germline V and J ends were trimmed by 8 bases and 2 bases, with 14 bases remaining between them. The CDR3: CASSTGLNTDTQYF. CDR3 sequence (DNA): TGTGCCAGCTCGACGGGACTCAACACAGATACGCAGTATTTT.

The gene calls are TRBV12-3 or TRBV12-4 and TRBJ2-2, with a tentative D call TRBD1 (6 bases). The CDR3 runs 13 residues. V lost 7 bases and J lost 3, with 9 bases in between. The CDR3 bases are TGTGCCAGCACCACAGGGTACACCGGGGAGCTGTTTTTT. It is translated as CASTTGYTGELFF.

This clone occurred once. The chain is built from TRBV28 and TRBJ1-2; D is possibly TRBD1 (6 bases). Trimming cost V 2 bases and J 7 bases, with 14 bases left between them. CDR1 and CDR2 from the germline V gene are MDHEN and SYDVKM. CDR3 size: 14 residues. The CDR3: CASSLNAGVRGYTF. CDR3 in DNA: TGTGCCAGCAGTTTAAACGCAGGGGTTCGTGGCTACACCTTC.

The rearrangement joins TRBV19 to TRBJ2-5; no definite D call. Trimming took 5 bases from V and 0 from J, leaving 13 bases between them. The CDR3 spans 15 residues. Germline V gives CDR1 LNHDA, CDR2 SQIVND (reference sequence). The CDR3 DNA reads TGTGCCAGTAGTCGATCAGATAGGTACCAAGAGACCCAGTACTTC. It translates to CASSRSDRYQETQYF.

The chain carries TRBV6-2 or TRBV6-3 and TRBJ2-5; D may match TRBD1 or TRBD2 (5 bases each). The CDR3 has 14 residues. V was pared by 3 bases and J by 4 bases, with 12 bases between. Germline V gives CDR1 MNHEY, CDR2 SVGEGT. The CDR3 protein is CASSYGGVTETQYF. CDR3 nucleotides: TGTGCCAGCAGTTATGGGGGTGTGACAGAGACCCAGTACTTC.

The chain couples TRBV7-2 to TRBJ1-5; the D gene is possibly TRBD1 (6 bases). V lost 5 bases and J 5 bases, leaving 10 bases between the germline ends. This CDR3 is 13 amino acids long. CDR1 and CDR2 (germline): SGHTA, FQGNSA. CDR3 coding DNA: TGTGCCAGCAGCGCAGGGGTCGATCAGCCCCAGCATTTT. As protein: CASSAGVDQPQHF.

The chain links TRBV10-3 to TRBJ1-5; D gene ambiguous. CDR1 and CDR2 (germline): ENHRY, SYGVKD. V was pared by 2 bases and J by 2 bases, with 7 bases between. The CDR3 is 14 amino acids. CDR3 sequence: CAISEDGGNQPQHF. DNA for the CDR3: TGTGCCATCAGTGAGGATGGGGGCAATCAGCCCCAGCATTTT.

The chain carries TRBV5-4 and TRBJ1-2, with a weak D call TRBD1 (5 bases). The germline V gene encodes CDR1 SGHNT and CDR2 YYREEE (reference sequence). V lost 4 bases and J 6 bases, leaving 22 bases between the germline ends. The CDR3 is 16 amino acids. CDR3 in amino acids: CASSQLALFPRDGYTF. The CDR3 nucleotides are TGTGCCAGCAGCCAATTAGCCTTGTTTCCCAGGGATGGCTACACCTTC.

Here the CDR3 DNA reads TGTGCTTGCTCATTGGACTACAATGAGCAGTTCTTC. This gives the protein CACSLDYNEQFF. The rearrangement uses TRBV18 and TRBJ2-1; D gene unclear. This CDR3 comprises 12 residues. Per the germline V gene, CDR1 is KGHSH and CDR2 is LQKENI.

V gene TRBV7-9 combines with J gene TRBJ1-1, with a weak D call TRBD1 (5 bases). This CDR3 region has 16 residues. The germline gives CDR1 SEHNR, CDR2 FQNEAQ (reference sequence). V lost 0 bases and J lost 1, with 12 bases in between. DNA of the CDR3: TGTGCCAGCAGCTTAGCCTCGGGACTGGCGAACACTGAAGCTTTCTTT. This encodes CASSLASGLANTEAFF.

This rearrangement joins TRBV6-5 to TRBJ1-1; no firm D call. Germline values: CDR1 MNHEY, CDR2 SVGAGI. There are 14 residues in the CDR3. Trimming left V 7 bases short and J 1 base short, with 13 bases between. CDR3 region: CASTITFGNTEAFF. CDR3 DNA: TGTGCCAGCACTATTACGTTCGGGAACACTGAAGCTTTCTTT.

This clone was counted once. The chain has TRBV7-2 and TRBJ2-2, with 9 positions matching TRBD1. Germline assignment: CDR1 SGHTA and CDR2 FQGNSA. The CDR3 totals 16 residues. J gave up 9 bases and V 4 bases, and 12 bases lay outside the gene matches. The CDR3 sequence: CASSSGGTGTVRELFF. The DNA of the CDR3 is TGTGCCAGCAGCTCAGGCGGGACAGGGACGGTCAGGGAGCTGTTTTTT.

The chain links TRBV25-1 to TRBJ1-5, with D unresolved. Trimming stripped 4 bases from V and 1 base from J, with 8 bases between. This CDR3 is 14 amino acids long. Germline lookup yields CDR1 MGHDK and CDR2 SYGVNS. The CDR3 nucleotides read TGTGCCAGCAGTGTTTCAGGAAGCAATCAGCCCCAGCATTTT. Amino acid sequence: CASSVSGSNQPQHF.

The DNA of the CDR3 is TGTGCCAGCACGCCCAACAGGCGTTCCTACGAGCAGTACTTC. As protein: CASTPNRRSYEQYF. The V and J genes are TRBV18 and TRBJ2-7, with D perhaps TRBD1 (5 bases). V shed 8 bases and J shed 1 base, with 15 bases lying between them. The CDR3 length is 14 residues. Germline V gene data show CDR1 as KGHSH and CDR2 as LQKENI.

This rearrangement joins TRBV7-2 to TRBJ1-6; D unclear. Per the germline V gene, CDR1 is SGHTA and CDR2 is FQGNSA. This CDR3 is built from 15 residues. Trimming cost V 2 bases and J 0 bases, with 5 bases left between them. Written as DNA, the CDR3 is TGTGCCAGCAGCTTACGCGCCTCCTATAATTCACCCCTCCACTTT. It encodes CASSLRASYNSPLHF.

This chain connects TRBV9 to TRBJ1-2; D is perhaps TRBD1 (6 bases). The CDR3 length is 13 residues. The V and J ends lost 4 bases and 5 bases respectively, with 12 bases between them. Germline V gives CDR1 SGDLS, CDR2 YYNGEE. The CDR3 DNA is TGTGCCAGCAGCCCTCAGGGGACATATGGCTACACCTTC. This gives the protein CASSPQGTYGYTF.

CDR3 sequence reads: CASSQGTGTYGYTF. The CDR3 DNA follows: TGTGCCAGCAGCCAAGGTACGGGAACCTATGGCTACACCTTC. The chain joins TRBV3-1 (or the pseudogene TRBV3-2) to TRBJ1-2; D is undetermined. V was shortened by 1 base and J by 4 bases, with 10 bases between the two germline ends. CDR1 is LGHDT, CDR2 YNNKEL, per germline (reference sequence). The CDR3 consists of 14 residues.

CDR3 DNA sequence: TGTGCCAGCTCACCACCCAGTTCTGGACAGGGGGTTCGAGGCTACACCTTC. The encoded protein is CASSPPSSGQGVRGYTF. The chain couples TRBV18 to TRBJ1-2; 10 nucleotides line up with TRBD1. Germline V CDR1 and CDR2: KGHSH, LQKENI. This CDR3 contains 17 residues. The J segment lost 8 bases and the V segment lost 0 bases, leaving 12 bases of the junction unmatched.

The chain employs TRBV10-2 and TRBJ2-3; D may be TRBD1 (5 bases). The CDR3 sequence is 13 residues long. V was cut by 6 bases and J by 1 base, with 8 bases left in between. CDR1 WSHSY and CDR2 SAAADI come from the germline V gene. The CDR3 DNA reads TGCGCCAGCAGACTGACAGGCACAGATACGCAGTATTTT. Translating gives CASRLTGTDTQYF.

The CDR3 coding sequence is TGTGCCAGCACAGGGGCGTATGAGCAGTTCTTC. Translation: CASTGAYEQFF. The V call is TRBV2, the J call TRBJ2-1; a weak D match, TRBD1 (6 bases). Between the trimmed V and J ends, which lost 7 bases and 8 bases, there was a span of 9 bases. This CDR3 contains 11 residues. Germline V lookup: CDR1 SNHLY, CDR2 FYNNEI.

The chain couples TRBV28 to TRBJ1-4; 7 bases are shared with TRBD1. CDR1 MDHEN and CDR2 SYDVKM come from the germline V gene. The CDR3 totals 14 residues. The J segment lost 3 bases and the V segment lost 5 bases, leaving 3 bases of the junction unmatched. The CDR3 region is CASSLGQANEKLFF. CDR3 nucleotides: TGTGCCAGCAGTCTAGGACAGGCTAATGAAAAACTGTTTTTT.

The chain has TRBV24-1 and TRBJ1-2; D is possibly TRBD1 (6 bases). Trimming took 4 bases from V and 4 from J, leaving 15 bases between them. The CDR3 has 15 amino acids. Per germline, CDR1 KGHDR and CDR2 SFDVKD. The CDR3: CATSEPGQTLYGYTF. The CDR3 DNA reads TGTGCCACCAGTGAACCGGGACAAACACTCTATGGCTACACCTTC.

The sample holds a few counts of this clone. The chain has TRBV7-8 and TRBJ1-3, with D unclear. The V end lost 5 bases, the J end lost 2 bases, and 13 bases lay between the germline ends. The V gene's germline CDR1 is SGHVS and CDR2 FQNEAQ. The CDR3 covers 15 residues. The chain's CDR3 is CASSPVRIAGNTIYF. CDR3 coding DNA: TGTGCCAGCAGCCCCGTGAGGATCGCTGGAAACACCATATATTTT.

The table lists this clone with a count of one. The J gene is TRBJ2-3, the V gene TRBV7-2, with a tentative D call TRBD2 (7 bases). V was shortened by 5 bases and J by 5 bases, with 17 bases between the two germline ends. The CDR3 consists of 15 residues. Germline CDR1 reads SGHTA; CDR2 reads FQGNSA. The CDR3 nucleotides are TGTGCCAGCAGCAAGGGGGGGGCTCAACGAGATACGCAGTATTTT. Amino acids: CASSKGGAQRDTQYF.

The chain combines TRBV19 with TRBJ1-4, with D perhaps TRBD1 (5 bases). V dropped 4 bases and J dropped 6 bases, with 15 bases sitting between them. The CDR3 length is 15 residues. Germline V gene sequence: CDR1 LNHDA, CDR2 SQIVND (reference sequence). The CDR3, as DNA: TGTGCCAGTAGTACCTCGACAGAGTATGATGAAAAACTGTTTTTT. Residues: CASSTSTEYDEKLFF.